The 7 T cell receptor beta chains presented below share a single source sample, sequenced in a study of T cells after yellow fever vaccination. TCRdb reprocessed the 5' RACE reads via MiXCR and lists one record per CDR3 protein. The repertoire holds hundreds of thousands of distinct CDR3 sequences, with 10% to 15% as singletons. Source: PBMCs, taken on the day of the yellow fever booster vaccination. The source of these receptors is a man between 25 and 39 years old who received the YFV17D yellow fever vaccine.

This sequence joins TRBV10-3 and TRBJ2-3, with 7 positions matching TRBD1. The CDR3 extends over 15 amino acids. In germline, CDR1 is ENHRY, CDR2 SYGVKD. With 5 bases clipped from V and 3 bases from J, the junction kept 8 bases outside the gene matches. The CDR3 protein is CAISKTGWSTDTQYF. The CDR3 DNA follows: TGTGCCATCAGTAAGACAGGGTGGAGTACAGATACGCAGTATTTT.

The rearrangement joins TRBV5-1 to TRBJ1-3; unclear D gene. Trimming removed 0 bases from V and 0 bases from J, with 10 bases in between. The CDR3 totals 16 residues. CDR1 and CDR2 from the germline V gene are SGHRS and YFSETQ. The CDR3 region is CASSLGSIVSGNTIYF. The CDR3, as DNA: TGCGCCAGCAGCTTGGGCAGCATCGTCTCTGGAAACACCATATATTTT.

This sequence joins TRBV6-1 and TRBJ2-5; 9 positions agree with TRBD2. V was pared by 2 bases and J by 3 bases, with 7 bases of the junction left unmatched. In germline, CDR1 is MNHNS, CDR2 SASEGT. CDR3 size: 16 residues. The CDR3 sequence is CASSETWTSEEETQYF. The CDR3 DNA reads TGTGCCAGCAGTGAAACGTGGACTAGCGAGGAAGAGACCCAGTACTTC.

This clonotype was picked up many times. The chain uses TRBV5-1 and TRBJ1-1, with a tentative D call TRBD1 (6 bases). This CDR3 has 13 residues. V lost 5 bases, J lost 2 bases, and 10 bases lay in between. Germline V lookup: CDR1 SGHRS, CDR2 YFSETQ. The CDR3: CASSTQGNTEAFF. CDR3 sequence (DNA): TGCGCCAGCAGTACACAGGGTAACACTGAAGCTTTCTTT.

The table lists this clonotype with a few counts. The rearrangement links TRBV10-2 to TRBJ2-3; TRBD2 matches 7 bases. The CDR3 length is 15 residues. CDR1 and CDR2 from the germline V gene are WSHSY and SAAADI. After removal of 3 bases from V and 5 bases from J, the junction contained 8 bases not matched to a gene. CDR3 loop: CASSDPRDYQDTQYF. CDR3 coding DNA: TGCGCCAGCAGTGATCCCCGGGACTACCAAGATACGCAGTATTTT.

The rearrangement uses TRBV24-1 and TRBJ2-3, with 7 bases that match TRBD2. V gave up 3 bases and J gave up 2 bases; unmatched junction bases: 4. Germline assignment: CDR1 KGHDR and CDR2 SFDVKD. The CDR3 totals 15 residues. CDR3 region: CATSDGSGNTDTQYF. The CDR3 DNA sequence: TGTGCCACCAGTGATGGCAGCGGGAACACAGATACGCAGTATTTT.

This clonotype was recorded many times. The rearrangement joins TRBV12-3 or TRBV12-4 to TRBJ2-1; D is possibly TRBD1 (5 bases). With 5 bases removed from V and 8 bases from J, the gap between germline ends came to 10 bases. CDR3 size: 12 residues. The CDR3 loop is CASSPDSDEQFF. The CDR3 nucleotides are TGTGCCAGCAGTCCCGACAGTGATGAGCAGTTCTTC.